This paragraph reports one T cell receptor (beta chain). Antigen: not known. The data are from a study of OX40 agonist ivuxolimab in advanced cancers. Study-wide background: One patient with hepatocellular carcinoma and two with cutaneous melanoma, three in all, had partial responses. Whole-study findings and limits: At 0.1 to 3.0 mg/kg and by week 6, clonal expansion occurred in CD4+ and CD8+ blood T cells. Specificity for antigen went undetermined in the expanded peripheral T cells.

Repertoires were generated with immunoSEQ multiplex PCR, while TCRdb's copy carries only in-frame clones and drops some. The sample lists tens of thousands of clones; 89% were seen once. Trimming stripped 2 bases from V and 4 bases from J, with 5 bases between. CDR1 MGHRA and CDR2 YSYEKL come from the germline V gene. The CDR3 covers 13 residues. The source material was CD4+ or CD8+ T cells sorted from blood, sampled in a trial of the OX40 agonist ivuxolimab. This chain links TRBV4-1 with TRBJ2-2, with D unclear. This clonotype was obtained from an adult with an advanced solid tumor such as melanoma, head and neck, liver or kidney cancer. CDR3 DNA: TGCGCCAGCAGCCAACTGCGCACCGGGGAGCTGTTTTTT. Translation: CASSQLRTGELFF.